This TCR beta chain appears in the sequencing data of a study of T cells in Graves' hyperthyroidism and ophthalmopathy. TCR beta CDR3 regions were amplified from RNA. TCR CDR3 regions were first amplified by RT-PCR with HTBI primers. One entry per CDR3 protein results from TCRdb running MiXCR on the multiplex PCR reads. The sample comprises fewer than 650,000 distinct CDR3 sequences, 12% to 15% of which are singletons, and less than 9% rests with the top ten. Germline V gene sequence: CDR1 MNHEY, CDR2 SMNVEV (reference sequence). V was cut by 2 bases and J by 9 bases, with 10 bases left in between. This CDR3 has 13 residues.

The receptor's source is a woman aged 18-29 years with Graves' ophthalmopathy. The chain links TRBV27 to TRBJ2-2, with D perhaps TRBD2 (5 bases). Material: blood. The CDR3, as DNA: TGTGCCAGCAGTTTAGAGAGGAGGAGGGAGCTGTTTTTT. Protein sequence: CASSLERRRELFF.